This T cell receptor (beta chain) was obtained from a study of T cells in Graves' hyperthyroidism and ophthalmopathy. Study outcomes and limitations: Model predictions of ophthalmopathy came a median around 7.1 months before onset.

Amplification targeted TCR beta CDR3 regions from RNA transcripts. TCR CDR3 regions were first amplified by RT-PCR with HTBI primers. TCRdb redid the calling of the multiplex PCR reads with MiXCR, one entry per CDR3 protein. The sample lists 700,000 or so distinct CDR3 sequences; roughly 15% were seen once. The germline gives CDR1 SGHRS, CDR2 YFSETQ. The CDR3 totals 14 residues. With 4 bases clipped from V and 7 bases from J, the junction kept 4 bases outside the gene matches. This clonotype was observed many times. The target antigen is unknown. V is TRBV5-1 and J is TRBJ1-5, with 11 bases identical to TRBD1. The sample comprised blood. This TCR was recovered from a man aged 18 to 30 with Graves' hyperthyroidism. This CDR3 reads CASSEGQGEQPQHF. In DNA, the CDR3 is TGCGCCAGCAGCGAGGGACAGGGGGAACAGCCCCAGCATTTT.